The rows below give T cell receptor beta chains drawn from one sample of a study of neurological immune-mediated disorders. TCRdb used MiXCR to reprocess the 5' RACE reads, holding one entry per CDR3 protein. This repertoire shows some 29,000 distinct CDR3 sequences, around 10% found once; its top ten account for 5.8%. The sample consisted of PBMCs. The receptors shown here come from an older woman in good health. Both conserved end residues are part of each CDR3. A D gene is named only where the DNA matches it firmly. Clone size is not always given. Where it is, it says once, few, many or a class for expanded clones.

clone_size | d_call | j_call | v_call | cdr3_nt | cdr3_aa
many | NA | TRBJ1-2 | TRBV4-3 | TGCGCCAGCAGCCAAGATCGGGGAGACGGTGGCTACACCTTC | CASSQDRGDGGYTF
many | TRBD1 | TRBJ2-2 | TRBV12-3/TRBV12-4 | TGTGCCAGCAGTATTTTGCGAGGGGGCAGTTCTTCCGGGGAGCTGTTTTTT | CASSILRGGSSSGELFF
many | NA | TRBJ2-3 | TRBV3-1 | TGTGCCAGCAGCCAAGTCCCTGGATTTACAGATACGCAGTATTTT | CASSQVPGFTDTQYF
many | NA | TRBJ2-5 | TRBV5-1 | TGCGCCAGCAGCTTGGAAAGGGAAGAGACCCAGTACTTC | CASSLEREETQYF
NA | NA | TRBJ2-5 | TRBV5-1 | TGCGCCAGCAGCTTGAACCTAGCCGTGACTGAGACCCAGTACTTC | CASSLNLAVTETQYF
many | NA | TRBJ1-1 | TRBV4-3 | TGCGCCAGCAGCCAAGATTGGAAGGGCACTGAAGCTTTCTTT | CASSQDWKGTEAFF
many | NA | TRBJ1-1 | TRBV6-1 | TGTGCCAGCAGGAGCAACACTGAAGCTTTCTTT | CASRSNTEAFF
many | TRBD1 | TRBJ1-2 | TRBV20-1 | TGCAGTGTTCCGGGACAGATAGACTATGGCTACACCTTC | CSVPGQIDYGYTF
many | NA | TRBJ2-2 | TRBV15 | TGTGCCACCAGCAACCACGACGGGCCGAACACCGGGGAGCTGTTTTTT | CATSNHDGPNTGELFF
NA | NA | TRBJ1-5 | TRBV12-3/TRBV12-4 | TGTGTCAGTAGATTCAGGGTGGGACAGCCCCAGCATTTT | CVSRFRVGQPQHF